The clone carrying this TCR beta chain appeared a single time. Its antigen is currently unknown. cDNA molecules carried unique molecular identifiers, and template switching added a universal primer site. TCRdb fed the 5' RACE reads into MiXCR, producing one record per CDR3 protein. This repertoire shows 450,000 to 500,000 distinct CDR3 sequences, roughly an eighth found once; its top ten account for around 0.98%. The data derive from a study of identical twins. Points from the study as a whole: Modelling approaches yielded underestimates of out-of-frame TCR alpha sharing between monozygotic twins.

The data were also submitted as part of a second study, on yellow fever vaccine responses in identical twins.

This sequence originates from a woman under 30 in good health. The sample was CD4+ T cells sorted from blood.

The CDR3 nucleotides read TGTGCCAGCAGCCAAGGCTCGGCAGCTGGGGCCAACGTCCTGACTTTC. Translating gives CASSQGSAAGANVLTF. The chain links TRBV3-1 to TRBJ2-6; D call uncertain. CDR3 length equals 16 residues. Trimming removed 1 base at V and 2 bases at J, with 9 bases between. Germline V gene sequence: CDR1 LGHDT, CDR2 YNNKEL (reference sequence).